This TCR beta chain was captured in a study of TIL therapy for anti-PD-1-resistant metastatic lung cancer. At the level of the study: Median tumor PD-L1 proportion score was roughly 5.4%.

Sequencing used immunoSEQ v3. TCRdb keeps only in-frame clones here, not all; method: immunoSEQ multiplex PCR. The sample holds 30,000 to 45,000 clones, 70% to 75% seen once. The time point was: pre-treatment sample, taken before nivolumab and TIL therapy. Germline V CDR1 and CDR2: MNHNY, SVGAGI (reference sequence). This CDR3 is 16 amino acids long. The V end lost 6 bases, the J end lost 7 bases, and 22 bases lay between the germline ends. This TCR came from a person between 25 and 80 years old with non-small cell lung cancer. The chain is built from TRBV6-6 and TRBJ2-1, with D possibly matching TRBD2 (6 bases). The input for sequencing was blood, taken at baseline. The CDR3 coding sequence is TGTGCCAGCAGCCAAGATCGACTAGGGGTTAGTAATGAGCAGTTCTTC. Translation: CASSQDRLGVSNEQFF.